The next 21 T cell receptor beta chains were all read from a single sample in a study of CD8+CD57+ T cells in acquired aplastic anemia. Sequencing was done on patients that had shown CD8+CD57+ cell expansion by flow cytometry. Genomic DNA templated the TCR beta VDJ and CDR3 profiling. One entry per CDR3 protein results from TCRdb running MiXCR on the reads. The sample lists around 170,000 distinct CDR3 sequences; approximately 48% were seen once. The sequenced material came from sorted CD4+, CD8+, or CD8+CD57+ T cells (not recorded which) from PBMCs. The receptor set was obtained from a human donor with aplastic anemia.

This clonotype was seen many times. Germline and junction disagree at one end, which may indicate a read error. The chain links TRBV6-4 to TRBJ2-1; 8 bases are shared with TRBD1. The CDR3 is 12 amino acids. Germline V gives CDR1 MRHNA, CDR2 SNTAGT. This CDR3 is CASSDSMGQVVF. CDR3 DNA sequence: TGTGCCAGCAGTGACTCGATGGGACAGGTGGTCTTC.

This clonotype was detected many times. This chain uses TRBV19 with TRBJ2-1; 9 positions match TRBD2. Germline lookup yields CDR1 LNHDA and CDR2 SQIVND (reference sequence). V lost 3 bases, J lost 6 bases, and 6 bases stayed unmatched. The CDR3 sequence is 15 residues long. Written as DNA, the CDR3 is TGTGCCAGTAGTATCGGGATAGCGGGAGCCAATGAGCAGTTCTTC. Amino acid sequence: CASSIGIAGANEQFF.

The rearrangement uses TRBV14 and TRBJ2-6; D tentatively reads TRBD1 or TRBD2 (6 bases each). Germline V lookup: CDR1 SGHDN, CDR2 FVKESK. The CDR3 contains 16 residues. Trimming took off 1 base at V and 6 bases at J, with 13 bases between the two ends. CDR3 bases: TGTGCCAGCAGCCAAGTGGGGGGCCTTTTGGCCAACGTCCTGACTTTC. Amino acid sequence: CASSQVGGLLANVLTF.

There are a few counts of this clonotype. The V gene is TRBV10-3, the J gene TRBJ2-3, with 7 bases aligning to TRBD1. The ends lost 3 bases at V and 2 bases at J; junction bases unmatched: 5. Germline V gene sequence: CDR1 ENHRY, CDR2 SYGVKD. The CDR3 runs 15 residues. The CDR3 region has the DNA TGTGCCATCAGTGAATCGGGGACAGCCACAGATACGCAGTATTTT. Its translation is CAISESGTATDTQYF.

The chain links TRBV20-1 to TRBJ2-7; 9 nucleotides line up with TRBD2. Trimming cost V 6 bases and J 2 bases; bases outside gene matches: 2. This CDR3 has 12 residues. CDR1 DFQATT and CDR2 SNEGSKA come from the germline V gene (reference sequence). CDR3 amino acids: CSAGGGAYEQYF. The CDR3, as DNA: TGCAGTGCCGGCGGGGGGGCCTACGAGCAGTACTTC.

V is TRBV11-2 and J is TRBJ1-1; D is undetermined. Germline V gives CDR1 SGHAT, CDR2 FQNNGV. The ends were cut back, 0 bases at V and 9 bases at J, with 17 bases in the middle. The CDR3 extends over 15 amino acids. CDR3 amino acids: CASSLEMAIQRQAFF. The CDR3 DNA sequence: TGTGCCAGCAGCTTAGAGATGGCTATACAGAGACAAGCTTTCTTT.

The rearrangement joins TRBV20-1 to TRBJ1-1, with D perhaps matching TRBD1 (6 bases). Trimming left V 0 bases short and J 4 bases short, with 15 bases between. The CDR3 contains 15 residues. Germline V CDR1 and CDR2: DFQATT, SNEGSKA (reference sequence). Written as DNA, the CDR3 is TGCAGTGCTAGAGAATTTCAGGGGAGCGGCACTGAAGCTTTCTTT. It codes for CSAREFQGSGTEAFF.

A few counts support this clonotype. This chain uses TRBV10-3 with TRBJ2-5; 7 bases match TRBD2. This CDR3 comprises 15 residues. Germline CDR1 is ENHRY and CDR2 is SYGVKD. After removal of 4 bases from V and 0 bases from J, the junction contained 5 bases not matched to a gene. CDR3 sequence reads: CAISAASGYQETQYF. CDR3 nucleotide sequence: TGTGCCATCAGTGCGGCTAGCGGATACCAAGAGACCCAGTACTTC.

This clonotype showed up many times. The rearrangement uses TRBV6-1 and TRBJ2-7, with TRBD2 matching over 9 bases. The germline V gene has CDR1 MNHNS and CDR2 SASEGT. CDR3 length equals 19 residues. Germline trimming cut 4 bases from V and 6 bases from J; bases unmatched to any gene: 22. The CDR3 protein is CASSAGGGGSWSEAGEQYF. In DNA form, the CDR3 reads TGTGCCAGCAGTGCCGGCGGGGGGGGCTCTTGGAGTGAAGCGGGCGAGCAGTACTTC.

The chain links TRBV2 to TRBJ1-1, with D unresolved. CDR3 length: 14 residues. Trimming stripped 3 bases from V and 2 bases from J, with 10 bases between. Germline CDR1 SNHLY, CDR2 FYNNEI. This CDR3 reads CASSDARSNTEAFF. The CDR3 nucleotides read TGTGCCAGCAGTGACGCACGGTCCAACACTGAAGCTTTCTTT.

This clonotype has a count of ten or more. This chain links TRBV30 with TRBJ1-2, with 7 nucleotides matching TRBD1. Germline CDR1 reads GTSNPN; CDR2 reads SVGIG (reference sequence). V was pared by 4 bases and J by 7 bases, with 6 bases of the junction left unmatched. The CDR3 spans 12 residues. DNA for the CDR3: TGTGCCTGGATCAAGGGGGCGCTTGGCTACACCTTC. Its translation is CAWIKGALGYTF.

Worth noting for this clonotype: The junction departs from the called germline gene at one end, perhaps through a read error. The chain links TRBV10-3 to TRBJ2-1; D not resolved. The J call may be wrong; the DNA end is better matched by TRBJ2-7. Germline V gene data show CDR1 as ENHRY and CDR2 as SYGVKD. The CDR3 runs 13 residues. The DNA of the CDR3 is TGTGCCAGCAGTGAGACCCGGAACTACGAGCAGTACTTC. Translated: CASSETRNYEQYF.

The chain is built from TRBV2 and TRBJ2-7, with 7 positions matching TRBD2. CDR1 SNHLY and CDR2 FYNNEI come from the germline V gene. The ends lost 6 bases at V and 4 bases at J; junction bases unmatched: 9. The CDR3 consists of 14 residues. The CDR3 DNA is TGTGCCAGCAGGGAAAGCGGGATCCCTTACGAGCAGTACTTC. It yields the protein CASRESGIPYEQYF.

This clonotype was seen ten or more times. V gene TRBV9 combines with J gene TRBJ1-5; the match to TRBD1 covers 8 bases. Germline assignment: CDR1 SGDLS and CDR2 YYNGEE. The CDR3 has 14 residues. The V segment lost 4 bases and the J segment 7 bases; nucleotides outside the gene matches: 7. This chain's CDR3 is CASSTGQGGQPQHF. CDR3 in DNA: TGTGCCAGCAGCACCGGACAGGGTGGGCAGCCCCAGCATTTT.

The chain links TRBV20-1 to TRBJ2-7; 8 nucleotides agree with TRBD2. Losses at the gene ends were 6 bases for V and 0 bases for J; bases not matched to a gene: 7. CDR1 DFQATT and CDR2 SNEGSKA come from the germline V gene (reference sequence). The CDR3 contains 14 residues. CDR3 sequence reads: CSAATSGYSYEQYF. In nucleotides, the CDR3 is TGCAGTGCCGCTACTAGCGGATACTCCTACGAGCAGTACTTC.

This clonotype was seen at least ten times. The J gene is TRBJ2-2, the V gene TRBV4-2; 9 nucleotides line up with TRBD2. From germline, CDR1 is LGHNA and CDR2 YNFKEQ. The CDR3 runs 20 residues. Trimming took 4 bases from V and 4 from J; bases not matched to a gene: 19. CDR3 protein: CASSPGTSRRFSEGTGELFF. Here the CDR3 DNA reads TGTGCCAGCAGCCCAGGGACTAGCAGGAGATTTTCTGAGGGCACCGGGGAGCTGTTTTTT.

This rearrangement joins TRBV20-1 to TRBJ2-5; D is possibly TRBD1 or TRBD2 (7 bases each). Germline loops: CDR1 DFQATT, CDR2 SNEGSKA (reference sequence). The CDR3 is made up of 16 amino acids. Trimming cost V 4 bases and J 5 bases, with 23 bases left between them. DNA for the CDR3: TGCAGTGCTATAGACGTCGGCAGGGGGGGGGTGGAGACCCAGTACTTC. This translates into CSAIDVGRGGVETQYF.

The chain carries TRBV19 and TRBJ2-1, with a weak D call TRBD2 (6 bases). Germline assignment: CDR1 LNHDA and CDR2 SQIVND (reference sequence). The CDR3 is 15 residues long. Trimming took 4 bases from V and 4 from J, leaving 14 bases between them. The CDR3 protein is CASSTGFAGYNEQFF. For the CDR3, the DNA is TGTGCCAGTAGTACAGGTTTCGCGGGATACAATGAGCAGTTCTTC.

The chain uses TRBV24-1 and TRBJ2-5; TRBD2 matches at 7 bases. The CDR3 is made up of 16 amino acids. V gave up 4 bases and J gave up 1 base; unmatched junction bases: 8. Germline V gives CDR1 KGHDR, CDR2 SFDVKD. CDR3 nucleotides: TGTGCCACCAGTGACCCGACTAGCCGGAGCCAAGAGACCCAGTACTTC. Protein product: CATSDPTSRSQETQYF.

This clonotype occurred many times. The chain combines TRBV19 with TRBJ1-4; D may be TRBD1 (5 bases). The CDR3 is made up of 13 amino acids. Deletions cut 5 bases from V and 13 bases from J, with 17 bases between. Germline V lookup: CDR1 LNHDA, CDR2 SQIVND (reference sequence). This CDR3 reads CASSVPGTQRLFF. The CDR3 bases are TGTGCCAGTAGTGTTCCGGGGACCCAGCGACTGTTTTTT.

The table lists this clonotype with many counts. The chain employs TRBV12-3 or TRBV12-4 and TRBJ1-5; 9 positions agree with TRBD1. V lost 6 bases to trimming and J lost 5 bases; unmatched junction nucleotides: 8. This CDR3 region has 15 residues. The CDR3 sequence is CASSPDRGLYQPQHF. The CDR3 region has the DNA TGTGCCAGCAGCCCGGACAGGGGATTGTATCAGCCCCAGCATTTT.